Detailed here is one TCR beta chain. Its antigen is as yet unknown. The data were taken from a study of regulatory T cells in long-lasting Graves disease. Broader study findings: TCR diversity was lower in persistent Graves' patients (versus newly diagnosed ones).

Library construction for TCR beta used iRepertoire HTBI primers and Arm-PCR of CDR3 regions. TCRdb re-derived calls from the multiplex PCR reads in MiXCR, one entry per CDR3 protein. The sample includes over 450,000 distinct CDR3 sequences, around 11% seen only once; the top ten take roughly 8.9%. Losses at the gene ends were 10 bases for V and 3 bases for J; bases not matched to a gene: 10. Germline CDR1 LNHDA, CDR2 SQIVND (reference sequence). The CDR3 totals 14 residues. Stated time point: newly diagnosed GD, antithyroid drugs for less than 3 months. RNA extracted from PBMCs served as the sequencing template. The sample was also linked to a second study, of T cells in Graves' hyperthyroidism and ophthalmopathy. Per that paper: Across 18 months, stable Graves' hyperthyroidism was marked by no progression to ophthalmopathy. Newly diagnosed patients aged 18 to 65 had hyperthyroidism of under 2 months' duration. For ophthalmopathy, model prediction preceded onset by a median 6.5 months.

The clonotype was recovered from a woman under 40 with Graves disease. Here the sequenced sample was peripheral blood mononuclear cells (PBMCs), taken at new diagnosis, from a patient treated with antithyroid drugs. The rearrangement uses TRBV19 and TRBJ2-7; 9 bases fit TRBD2. Written as DNA, the CDR3 is TGTGCCACTACCGAAAGCGGGAGGAACTACGAGCAGTACTTC. The encoded protein is CATTESGRNYEQYF.